This T cell receptor (beta chain) was recorded in a study of OX40 agonist ivuxolimab in advanced cancers. Study as a whole: It was ivuxolimab, an agonistic anti-OX40 (CD134) antibody, that patients were treated with. General observations from the study: With doses of 0.1 to 3.0 mg/kg, CD4+ and CD8+ blood T cells had undergone clonal expansion by week 6. More expanded clones were seen, on average, in CD8+ T cells than in CD4+. In the expanded peripheral T cells, antigen specificity was never determined.

CDR1 is WNHNN, CDR2 SYGVQD, per germline (reference sequence). V was trimmed by 5 bases and J by 0 bases, leaving 11 bases between them. The CDR3 is 14 amino acids. Points on this clone: Its antigen is still unknown.

Method: immunoSEQ multiplex PCR; TCRdb's copy keeps in-frame clones and lacks some. The table lists 55,000 or so clones, 87% of them singletons. The source is an adult with an advanced solid tumor such as melanoma, head and neck, liver or kidney cancer. The sequencing here drew on CD4+ or CD8+ T cells sorted from blood, taken in a trial of the OX40 agonist ivuxolimab. This chain joins TRBV10-1 and TRBJ2-7, with D maybe TRBD1 (6 bases). This CDR3 is CASSKTTGSYEQYF. Here the CDR3 DNA reads TGCGCCAGCAGTAAGACGACAGGCTCCTACGAGCAGTACTTC.